This T cell receptor (beta chain) stems from a study of cytomegalovirus exposure and HLA in healthy donors. General study results and limits: Looking again later, the authors saw that most CMV-associated TCR beta chains seemed HLA-restricted. Later analysis reportedly placed an Asian-associated ancestry cluster below the roughly 630-donor mean in N-insertions. TCR beta V- and J-gene trimming was later associated with a missense DCLRE1C variant. Previously analyzed data showed that most TCR beta V segments were productive at a frequency of about 87% or about 30%.

PCR involved 60 Vbeta and 13 Jbeta primers. TCRdb's table, derived via immunoSEQ multiplex PCR, lists solely in-frame clones and lacks some. The top ten hold roughly a tenth of the sample, which has more than 85,000 clones, about 80% seen once. This clone was recorded once. The antigen remains undetermined. Per the germline V gene, CDR1 is SGHDN and CDR2 is FVKESK. This CDR3 comprises 14 residues. Trimming cost V 5 bases and J 0 bases, with 7 bases left between them. The genes are TRBV14 and TRBJ2-2; tentative D call: TRBD1 (6 bases). The sample taken for sequencing was PBMCs. This clonotype was obtained from a man younger than 40 in good health and CMV-seropositive. The CDR3 DNA reads TGTGCCAGCAGCTGGACAGCGAACACCGGGGAGCTGTTTTTT. This encodes CASSWTANTGELFF.